This T cell receptor beta chain was identified in a study of OX40 agonist ivuxolimab in advanced cancers. Clones were read by immunoSEQ multiplex PCR, and TCRdb kept only the in-frame ones, dropping some. The profile shows around 22,000 clones, more than 80% of them singletons. Looked up from germline, CDR1 is MNHNY and CDR2 is SVGAGI (reference sequence). CDR3 length: 16 amino acids. V lost 6 bases and J lost 3; bases outside the gene matches: 9. Blood sampling took place at baseline, cycle 4 day 1, and cycle 7 day 1. This TCR was recovered from an adult with an advanced solid tumor such as melanoma, head and neck, liver or kidney cancer. Sequencing used CD4+ or CD8+ T cells sorted from blood, obtained in a trial of the OX40 agonist ivuxolimab. V usage is TRBV6-6 and J usage is TRBJ2-3, with 10 bases matching TRBD1. In DNA, the CDR3 is TGTGCCAGCAGCCGACGCGGGACAGGGGTGACAGATACGCAGTATTTT. Encoded protein: CASSRRGTGVTDTQYF.